This TCR beta chain was recorded in a study of long-term antiretroviral therapy in people with HIV. Overall study findings and caveats: ART-treated samples gained diversity yet remained below transplant donor controls.

Assay version v3.0 of immunoSEQ was used, and it was run at survey level. The table came from immunoSEQ multiplex PCR; TCRdb's copy has only in-frame clones and leaves some out. The data hold 26,000 or so clones, with roughly 92% observed a single time. Per the germline V gene, CDR1 is LGHNA and CDR2 is YSLEER. Deletions cut 1 base from V and 1 base from J, with 14 bases between. The length of the CDR3 is 16 residues. Each donor had at least one pre-ART and at least two post-ART PBMC samples. In regard to this clone: The antigen is undetermined.

The gene calls are TRBV4-3 and TRBJ2-7; perhaps TRBD2 as D (6 bases). The receptor's source is a man aged 40-49 years with HIV. The sequencing used unsorted PBMCs, collected 6.2 years after starting antiretroviral therapy. The CDR3 DNA sequence: TGCGCCAGCAGCCAAGCCACGACGGGGGAGTCCTACGAGCAGTACTTC. This sequence encodes CASSQATTGESYEQYF.